The T cell receptor (beta chain) described here comes from a study of shared clonotypes between healthy human individuals. The CDR3 spans 14 residues. Germline CDR1 and CDR2: SGHTA and FQGNSA. The J segment lost 3 bases and the V segment lost 5 bases, leaving 3 bases of the junction unmatched. Researchers sequenced unsorted PBMC DNA using ten immunoSEQ deep assay plates. Profiled with immunoSEQ multiplex PCR; TCRdb holds only in-frame clones, not every one. Of about half a million clones listed, 77% are singletons. The V and J genes are TRBV7-2 and TRBJ2-7; 11 bases align to TRBD2. The sample was PBMCs. The TCR was taken from a woman in her thirties or forties in good health. Some clones in this sample may be carry-over from other donors' samples. In DNA form, the CDR3 reads TGTGCCAGCAGCGCCGGACTAGCGGGCTACGAGCAGTACTTC. It is translated as CASSAGLAGYEQYF.